These 25 T cell receptor beta chains originate from one sample sequenced in a study of technical replicates of blood from a handful of donors. TCRdb's table, derived via immunoSEQ multiplex PCR, lists solely in-frame clones and lacks some. The repertoire holds more than 65,000 clones, with around 97% as singletons. Sequencing used T cells isolated from PBMCs. All receptors come from a human donor in good health.

This rearrangement joins TRBV29-1 to TRBJ2-7, with unresolved D. CDR1 and CDR2 (germline): SQVTM, ANQGSEA. This CDR3 spans 12 amino acids. Deletions cut 5 bases from V and 4 bases from J, with 12 bases between. CDR3 loop: CSVRRYDYEQYF. The DNA of the CDR3 is TGCAGCGTTCGCAGGTACGATTACGAGCAGTACTTC.

The chain uses TRBV9 and TRBJ1-1, with a tentative D call TRBD1 (6 bases). V lost 4 bases to trimming and J lost 3 bases, with 19 bases between them. CDR1 SGDLS and CDR2 YYNGEE come from the germline V gene. This CDR3 comprises 16 residues. The CDR3 bases are TGTGCCAGCAGCCTACGTCCGGGACAAGGCGACACTGAAGCTTTCTTT. It is translated as CASSLRPGQGDTEAFF.

With regard to this clone: Other DNA sequences from this sample encode an identical CDR3 as well. This chain joins TRBV9 and TRBJ1-1; TRBD1 is a possible D gene (6 bases). V lost 2 bases, J lost 1 base, and 6 bases lay in between. CDR3 length: 13 amino acids. Germline V lookup: CDR1 SGDLS, CDR2 YYNGEE. CDR3 in amino acids: CASSVGANTEAFF. CDR3 nucleotide sequence: TGTGCCAGCAGCGTGGGGGCGAACACTGAAGCTTTCTTT.

The V gene is TRBV7-8, the J gene TRBJ2-3; D uncertain. Germline V lookup: CDR1 SGHVS, CDR2 FQNEAQ. The V end lost 2 bases, the J end lost 7 bases, and 13 bases lay between the germline ends. There are 14 residues in the CDR3. CDR3 sequence: CASSLYFTGYTQYF. In nucleotides, the CDR3 is TGTGCCAGCAGCTTATACTTTACGGGTTATACGCAGTATTTT. Supplemented by reference TRBV7-8 and TRBJ2-3, the full variable domain reads GAGVSQSPRYKVAKRGQDVALRCDPISGHVSLFWYQQALGQGPEFLTYFQNEAQLDKSGLPSDRFFAERPEGSVSTLKIQRTQQEDSAVYLCASSLYFTGYTQYFGPGTRLTVL.

The chain joins TRBV10-2 to TRBJ2-3, with 12 positions matching TRBD2. CDR3 length equals 17 residues. Looked up from germline, CDR1 is WSHSY and CDR2 is SAAADI. With V trimmed by 7 bases and J by 4 bases, 12 bases remained unmatched. In DNA, the CDR3 is TGCGCCAGCAAGAGACTAGCGGGAGAGCACTGGTCAGATACGCAGTATTTT. Protein sequence: CASKRLAGEHWSDTQYF.

This chain uses TRBV28 with TRBJ1-1; 10 bases align to TRBD1. The CDR3 has 18 residues. V lost 2 bases to trimming and J lost 3 bases; unmatched junction nucleotides: 12. From germline, CDR1 is MDHEN and CDR2 SYDVKM. The CDR3 nucleotides read TGTGCCAGCAGTTTAGGCCTCACGACAGGGGGCCGGTACACTGAAGCTTTCTTT. This translates into CASSLGLTTGGRYTEAFF.

The J gene is TRBJ1-5, the V gene TRBV27, with D uncertain. CDR1 and CDR2 from the germline V gene are MNHEY and SMNVEV (reference sequence). This CDR3 spans 16 amino acids. The V end lost 6 bases, the J end lost 3 bases, and 18 bases lay between the germline ends. Here the CDR3 DNA reads TGTGCCAGCAGCCCCAACCGGGTCTTGCCCAATCAGCCCCAGCATTTT. It specifies CASSPNRVLPNQPQHF.

This chain joins TRBV5-6 and TRBJ2-3; 7 bases fit TRBD2. V shed 4 bases, J shed 15 bases, and the junction held 17 bases outside the gene matches. This CDR3 is 14 amino acids long. CDR1 SGHDT and CDR2 YYEEEE come from the germline V gene. DNA for the CDR3: TGTGCCAGCAGCGAACCATGGCCGGGAGGTAGAAGATATTTT. Protein sequence: CASSEPWPGGRRYF.

J is TRBJ2-2 and V is TRBV27, with a tentative D call TRBD1 (5 bases). The CDR3 runs to 12 residues. Looked up from germline, CDR1 is MNHEY and CDR2 is SMNVEV (reference sequence). The V and J ends lost 6 bases and 8 bases respectively, with 10 bases between them. The CDR3 nucleotides are TGTGCCAGCAGCTCGGACATGGGGGAGCTGTTTTTT. Its translation is CASSSDMGELFF.

This chain's CDR3 is CASSHSGQGIYEQYF. As DNA, the CDR3 is TGTGCCAGCTCACACTCGGGACAGGGTATCTACGAGCAGTACTTC. The chain couples TRBV18 to TRBJ2-7; 9 bases map to TRBD1. The CDR3 loop spans 15 amino acids. The trim removed 4 bases at V and 3 bases at J, leaving 7 bases unmatched. CDR1 is KGHSH and CDR2 is LQKENI in the germline V gene. Complete variable domain (other parts from reference TRBV18 and TRBJ2-7): NAGVMQNPRHLVRRRGQEARLRCSPMKGHSHVYWYRQLPEEGLKFMVYLQKENIIDESGMPKERFSAEFPKEGPSILRIQQVVRGDSAAYFCASSHSGQGIYEQYFGPGTRLTVT.

The rearrangement links TRBV2 to TRBJ1-2; no firm D call. Germline-derived CDR1 and CDR2 are SNHLY and FYNNEI. CDR3 length equals 14 residues. Trimming removed 7 bases at V and 7 bases at J, with 19 bases between. In DNA, the CDR3 is TGTGCCAGCACCACATTTTCCACGTCGGGTGGCTACACCTTC. Its translation is CASTTFSTSGGYTF.

This chain uses TRBV5-4 with TRBJ2-3; 7 positions agree with TRBD2. The CDR3 is 17 amino acids. The germline V gene encodes CDR1 SGHNT and CDR2 YYREEE (reference sequence). Trimming cost V 0 bases and J 5 bases; bases outside gene matches: 12. CDR3 loop: CASSLGAGAQSGDTQYF. Written as DNA, the CDR3 is TGTGCCAGCAGCTTGGGGGCGGGAGCACAGTCAGGAGATACGCAGTATTTT. Drawing the rest from reference TRBV5-4 and TRBJ2-3, the complete variable domain is ETGVTQSPTHLIKTRGQQVTLRCSSQSGHNTVSWYQQALGQGPQFIFQYYREEENGRGNFPPRFSGLQFPNYSSELNVNALELDDSALYLCASSLGAGAQSGDTQYFGPGTRLTVL.

The genes are TRBV14 and TRBJ1-4; TRBD1 aligns across 8 bases. Germline V CDR1 and CDR2: SGHDN, FVKESK. CDR3 length: 14 amino acids. V was clipped by 4 bases and J by 8 bases; unmatched bases: 6. CDR3 nucleotide sequence: TGTGCCAGCAGCCCGGACAGGGTAGGCGAAAAACTGTTTTTT. Its translation is CASSPDRVGEKLFF.

The chain combines TRBV7-3 with TRBJ2-3; unclear D gene. Trimming took off 0 bases at V and 5 bases at J, with 6 bases between the two ends. There are 13 residues in the CDR3. CDR1 is SGHTA and CDR2 is FQGTGA in the germline V gene. The CDR3 here is CASSLTLRDTQYF. The CDR3 nucleotides read TGTGCCAGCAGCTTAACGCTCAGAGATACGCAGTATTTT. Complete variable domain (other parts from reference TRBV7-3 and TRBJ2-3): GAGVSQTPSNKVTEKGKYVELRCDPISGHTALYWYRQSLGQGPEFLIYFQGTGAADDSGLPNDRFFAVRPEGSVSTLKIQRTERGDSAVYLCASSLTLRDTQYFGPGTRLTVL.

V and J are TRBV2 and TRBJ1-2, with D unclear. The V and J ends lost 7 bases and 4 bases respectively, with 10 bases between them. Germline CDR1 reads SNHLY; CDR2 reads FYNNEI. The CDR3 sequence is 12 residues long. CDR3 DNA: TGTGCCAGCAAGCGGCGACTCTATGGCTACACCTTC. The encoded protein is CASKRRLYGYTF. Full variable domain (rest looked up from reference TRBV2 and TRBJ1-2): EPEVTQTPSHQVTQMGQEVILRCVPISNHLYFYWYRQILGQKVEFLVSFYNNEISEKSEIFDDQFSVERPDGSNFTLKIRSTKLEDSAMYFCASKRRLYGYTFGSGTRLTVV.

The chain employs TRBV29-1 and TRBJ1-1, with a possible D match to TRBD1 (6 bases). Looked up from germline, CDR1 is SQVTM and CDR2 is ANQGSEA. This CDR3 is built from 13 residues. V was pared by 8 bases and J by 7 bases, with 20 bases between. The CDR3 loop reads CSSRGQGTIEAFF. In DNA, the CDR3 is TGCAGCTCCCGGGGACAAGGGACGATTGAAGCTTTCTTT.

CDR3 in amino acids: CASSPRTHTDTQYF. CDR3 coding DNA: TGTGCCAGCAGCCCGCGGACACACACAGATACGCAGTATTTT. This sequence joins TRBV7-3 and TRBJ2-3, with D perhaps TRBD1 (5 bases). Germline V lookup: CDR1 SGHTA, CDR2 FQGTGA. The germline V and J ends were trimmed by 5 bases and 2 bases, with 11 bases remaining between them. The CDR3 is made up of 14 amino acids.

V is TRBV9 and J is TRBJ1-5; 10 positions agree with TRBD1. V gave up 0 bases and J gave up 0 bases; unmatched junction bases: 6. The CDR3 loop spans 18 amino acids. Germline lookup yields CDR1 SGDLS and CDR2 YYNGEE. The CDR3 DNA reads TGTGCCAGCAGCGTAGTTGGGACAGGGGAGGATAGCAATCAGCCCCAGCATTTT. Its protein product is CASSVVGTGEDSNQPQHF. The entire variable domain, with the rest obtained from reference TRBV9 and TRBJ1-5, is as follows: DSGVTQTPKHLITATGQRVTLRCSPRSGDLSVYWYQQSLDQGLQFLIQYYNGEERAKGNILERFSAQQFPDLHSELNLSSLELGDSALYFCASSVVGTGEDSNQPQHFGDGTRLSIL.

The chain combines TRBV5-4 with TRBJ1-2; the match to TRBD1 covers 9 bases. This CDR3 contains 14 residues. J gave up 3 bases and V 7 bases, and 7 bases lay outside the gene matches. Germline V lookup: CDR1 SGHNT, CDR2 YYREEE (reference sequence). The CDR3: CASGTQGADYGYTF. The CDR3 nucleotides read TGTGCCAGCGGCACACAGGGGGCAGACTATGGCTACACCTTC.

This chain uses TRBV19 with TRBJ2-7; TRBD2 aligns across 9 bases. The V gene end was trimmed by 5 bases and the J gene end by 2 bases; junction bases not matched to a gene: 7. Germline V gene data show CDR1 as LNHDA and CDR2 as SQIVND (reference sequence). The CDR3 sequence is 15 residues long. In DNA form, the CDR3 reads TGTGCCAGTAGTTCTTGGGGACTAGCAGCCTACGAGCAGTACTTC. It specifies CASSSWGLAAYEQYF.

DNA for the CDR3: TGTGCCAGCAGCTCGTTGGGAGGGGGCAATCAGCCCCAGCATTTT. Amino acid sequence: CASSSLGGGNQPQHF. The chain joins TRBV28 to TRBJ1-5, with D tentatively TRBD1 (5 bases). The CDR3 loop spans 15 amino acids. Germline CDR1 reads MDHEN; CDR2 reads SYDVKM. The V end lost 6 bases, the J end lost 2 bases, and 14 bases lay between the germline ends.

The chain combines TRBV5-1 with TRBJ2-1; the D gene is possibly TRBD1 (6 bases). V was cut by 3 bases and J by 15 bases, with 19 bases left in between. Looked up from germline, CDR1 is SGHRS and CDR2 is YFSETQ. CDR3 length: 13 residues. In DNA form, the CDR3 reads TGCGCCAGCAGCTACGACCTCGACAGGCCTCCGTTCTTC. Translation: CASSYDLDRPPFF.

The J gene is TRBJ1-1, the V gene TRBV6-5; D is unclear. In germline, CDR1 is MNHEY, CDR2 SVGAGI. The CDR3 has 14 residues. The V end was cut by 2 bases, the J end by 4 bases, with 11 bases between. DNA for the CDR3: TGTGCCAGCAGTTACCATCGGGGAAGCACTGAAGCTTTCTTT. Residues: CASSYHRGSTEAFF.

This rearrangement joins TRBV27 to TRBJ1-2, with D possibly TRBD1 on 5 matching bases. The CDR3 is 14 amino acids. Germline-derived CDR1 and CDR2 are MNHEY and SMNVEV (reference sequence). V lost 1 base to trimming and J lost 8 bases, with 14 bases between them. CDR3 residues: CASSLWSGEGGYTF. The CDR3 DNA follows: TGTGCCAGCAGTTTATGGTCGGGGGAGGGAGGCTACACCTTC.

The V and J genes are TRBV29-1 and TRBJ2-5; possibly TRBD2 for D (6 bases). This CDR3 is 13 amino acids long. The V end lost 4 bases, the J end lost 11 bases, and 20 bases lay between the germline ends. The germline CDR1 and CDR2 sequences are SQVTM and ANQGSEA. The chain's CDR3 is CSVVAGVTGEQYF. CDR3 coding DNA: TGCAGCGTTGTGGCAGGTGTGACGGGGGAGCAGTACTTC.